A selection of T cell receptor beta chains follows, all from one sample in a study of blood T cell repertoires in COVID-19. Here immunoSEQ multiplex PCR was the method, and the copy in TCRdb shows in-frame clones only, minus some. In the table there are a few hundred thousand clones, roughly 80% of which are singletons. The sample was peripheral blood. Every receptor here comes from a woman between 18 and 30 years old with acute or convalescent COVID-19. Each CDR3 is given without its conserved first and last residue. Each record gives: V gene, J gene, CDR3 protein.

TRBV7-8,TRBJ1-3,ASSPTRGGTGNTIY
TRBV27,TRBJ1-1,ASRYGVGNTEAF
TRBV7-2,TRBJ2-7,ASSRSAESSYEQY
TRBV7-3,TRBJ2-3,ASSLSGSSPDTQY
TRBV4-3,TRBJ2-5,ASSQEGSGGETQY
TRBV30,TRBJ1-5,AWDLGQDQPQH
TRBV10-3,TRBJ1-5,ATEQGSRGDQH
TRBV5-6,TRBJ2-7,ASSLVSVGVHEQY
TRBV29-1,TRBJ1-1,SVIRSLTANTEAF
TRBV12-3/TRBV12-4,TRBJ2-7,ASSEASNEQY
TRBV30,TRBJ1-2,AWRGTGVGYT
TRBV7-8,TRBJ2-7,ASSLGGLARSYEQY
TRBV4-3,TRBJ2-7,ASSPSGTGGIEQY
TRBV5-6,TRBJ1-1,ASSLRVGGTEAF
TRBV6-5,TRBJ2-1,ASSYEGAYNEQF
TRBV11-3,TRBJ2-4,ASSPRAGLAKNIQY
TRBV24-1,TRBJ2-1,ATSDFNRGSVSEQF
TRBV19,TRBJ1-2,ASSIRTAANYGYT
TRBV18,TRBJ1-2,ASSPKLDGYT
TRBV27,TRBJ1-1,ASSLQGGTEAF
TRBV5-1,TRBJ2-1,ASTPRIRDNEQF
TRBV5-1,TRBJ1-1,ASSGGALNTEAF
TRBV24-1,TRBJ2-7,ATSERPTSGSGPYEQY